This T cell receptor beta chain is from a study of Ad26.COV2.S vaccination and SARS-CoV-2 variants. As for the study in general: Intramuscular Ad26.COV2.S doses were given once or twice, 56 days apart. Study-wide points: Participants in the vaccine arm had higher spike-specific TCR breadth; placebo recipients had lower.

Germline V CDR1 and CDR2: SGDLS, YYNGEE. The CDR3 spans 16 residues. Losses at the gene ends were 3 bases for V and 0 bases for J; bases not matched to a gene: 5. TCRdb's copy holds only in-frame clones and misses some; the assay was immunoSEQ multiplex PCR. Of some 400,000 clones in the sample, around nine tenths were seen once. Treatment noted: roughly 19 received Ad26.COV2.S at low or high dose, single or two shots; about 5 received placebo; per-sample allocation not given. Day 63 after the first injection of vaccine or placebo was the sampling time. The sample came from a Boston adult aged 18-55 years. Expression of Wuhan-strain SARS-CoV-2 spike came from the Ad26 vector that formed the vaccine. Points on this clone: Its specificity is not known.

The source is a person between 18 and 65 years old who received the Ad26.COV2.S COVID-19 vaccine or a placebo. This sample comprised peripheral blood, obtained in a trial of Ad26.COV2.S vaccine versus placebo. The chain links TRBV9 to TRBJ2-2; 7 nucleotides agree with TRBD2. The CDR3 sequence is CASSGMGGTNTGELFF. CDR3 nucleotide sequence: TGTGCCAGCAGCGGCATGGGGGGGACGAACACCGGGGAGCTGTTTTTT.